The T cell receptor (beta chain) described here comes from a study of tumour-infiltrating T cells in Burkitt lymphoma. Study-wide background: Repertoire clonality predicted overall and progression-free survival.

V gave up 2 bases and J gave up 3 bases; unmatched junction bases: 4. The CDR3 contains 15 residues. Germline V gives CDR1 SGHNT, CDR2 YYREEE (reference sequence). Assay used: immunoSEQ multiplex PCR; TCRdb lists only in-frame clones, some missing. The table has about 1,700 clones, around 68% seen once. The material sequenced was tumor tissue. J is TRBJ1-2 and V is TRBV5-4; 10 bases align to TRBD1. The TCR originated in a human donor with diffuse large B-cell lymphoma. CDR3 bases: TGTGCCAGCAGCTTAAAGGGACAGGGGTACTATGGCTACACCTTC. It is translated as CASSLKGQGYYGYTF.